This T cell receptor beta chain came from a study of high-grade serous ovarian cancer treatment subgroups. Study at large: Samples averaged approximately 15,000 reads and around 7,000 unique TCR beta rearrangements.

Trimming cost V 5 bases and J 1 base, with 17 bases left between them. The germline CDR1 and CDR2 sequences are SEHNR and FQNEAQ (reference sequence). The CDR3 has 16 amino acids. Overall study results and limits: Same-patient tumor repertoires overlapped at roughly 0.095 to 0.8; different patients barely overlapped. Clonal relatedness tracked neoantigen level, and by trend copy number and mutation load. Bulk tumor TCR sequencing gave no spatial information.

This clone has only one observation. Its target is not known. This table comes from immunoSEQ multiplex PCR, and its TCRdb copy is limited to in-frame clones, with some not included. This table has under 4,000 clones, approximately 70% appearing once. Tumor samples were obtained before definitive surgery or chemotherapy. The chain employs TRBV7-9 and TRBJ1-1; possibly TRBD1 for D (5 bases). This receptor was identified in a human donor with high-grade serous ovarian cancer. The sample taken for sequencing was tumor tissue. The DNA for the CDR3 is TGTGCCAGCAGCCCCGGGACGGACTTTAGGAACACTGAAGCTTTCTTT. Its protein product is CASSPGTDFRNTEAFF.